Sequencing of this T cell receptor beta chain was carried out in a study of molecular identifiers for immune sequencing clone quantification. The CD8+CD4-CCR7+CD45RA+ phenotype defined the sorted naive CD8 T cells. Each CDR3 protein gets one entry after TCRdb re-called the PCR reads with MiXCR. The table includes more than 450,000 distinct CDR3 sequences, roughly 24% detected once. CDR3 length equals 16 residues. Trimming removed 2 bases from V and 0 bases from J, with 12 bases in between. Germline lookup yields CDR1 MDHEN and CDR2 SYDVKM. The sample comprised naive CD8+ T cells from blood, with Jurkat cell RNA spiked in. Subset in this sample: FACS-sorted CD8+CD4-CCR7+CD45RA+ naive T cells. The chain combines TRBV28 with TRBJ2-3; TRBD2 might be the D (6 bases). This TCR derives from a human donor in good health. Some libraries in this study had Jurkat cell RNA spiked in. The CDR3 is CASSLNWGESTDTQYF. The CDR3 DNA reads TGTGCCAGCAGTTTAAATTGGGGGGAGAGCACAGATACGCAGTATTTT. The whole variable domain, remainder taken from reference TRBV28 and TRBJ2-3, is DVKVTQSSRYLVKRTGEKVFLECVQDMDHENMFWYRQDPGLGLRLIYFSYDVKMKEKGDIPEGYSVSREKKERFSLILESASTNQTSMYLCASSLNWGESTDTQYFGPGTRLTVL.